This T cell receptor beta chain comes out of a study of CD8+ T cells in alopecia areata. Findings of the study overall: Patients displayed less clarity in TCR sharing than mice, a finding possibly related to HLA.

Treatment in this sample: oral pan-JAK inhibitor, 5-10 mg twice daily. In regard to this clone: The antigen is undetermined.

CDR3 length equals 16 residues. Germline CDR1 reads MGHDK; CDR2 reads SYGVNS. V lost 3 bases, J lost 7 bases, and 16 bases lay in between. Extraction of RNA preceded its reverse transcription into cDNA, which served as the sequencing template. Data came from immunoSEQ multiplex PCR; TCRdb stores just in-frame clones and leaves some out. The sample lists a few hundred thousand clones, more than 45% occurring once. The sequencing here drew on CD4+ T cells sorted from blood, taken at week 4, from a patient treated with tofacitinib. V is TRBV25-1 and J is TRBJ1-6; no clear D. This TCR came from a human donor with alopecia areata. The CDR3 protein is CASSETLGVLNSPLHF. The CDR3 DNA reads TGTGCCAGCAGTGAGACTCTCGGGGTGTTGAATTCACCCCTCCACTTT.